Sequencing of this T cell receptor beta chain was carried out in a study of blood T cell repertoires in COVID-19. Across the study: Samples representing acute and convalescent COVID-19 were sourced from the United States, Italy and Spain. Sample material is recorded as cDNA or gDNA derived from T cells, B-cell-depleted T cells, or PBMCs.

Sequencing used immunoSEQ multiplex PCR; TCRdb keeps in-frame clones, though not all of them. The table includes more than 95,000 clones, about 85% detected once. In germline, CDR1 is LNHDA, CDR2 SQIVND (reference sequence). Trimming pared 1 base from V and 5 bases from J, leaving 11 bases between. CDR3 size: 14 residues. Sequenced sample: peripheral blood. The V call is TRBV19, the J call TRBJ2-5, with no clear D. The receptor was isolated from a man between 45 and 60 years old in a cohort sampled during active COVID-19. The chain's CDR3 is CASSIGPKRETQYF. The CDR3 DNA follows: TGTGCCAGTAGTATAGGGCCCAAGAGGGAGACCCAGTACTTC.